This T cell receptor (beta chain) was obtained from a study of blood T cell repertoires in COVID-19. Original analysis: Using reference gene primer amplification, nucleated cell counts were estimated. TCRdb's table, derived via immunoSEQ multiplex PCR, lists solely in-frame clones and lacks some. The V and J calls and clone size were taken over from that table, and D and trimming were inferred from the DNA. Among about 250,000 clones, roughly 85% were seen once, and the ten largest hold 8.5% to 9.5%. There are 14 residues in the CDR3. CDR1 and CDR2 from the germline V gene are KGHSH and LQKENI. The germline V and J ends were trimmed by 4 bases and 7 bases, with 13 bases remaining between them.

The sequence derives from a woman aged 50 to 65 with acute COVID-19. Sequencing was done on a sample of PBMCs or T cells enriched from blood (not recorded which). The chain couples TRBV18 to TRBJ1-4; D ambiguous. The CDR3 region has the DNA TGTGCCAGCTCACGTAGCTCGACGGGTGAAAAACTGTTTTTT. It is translated as CASSRSSTGEKLFF. The full variable domain, its missing parts supplied by reference TRBV18 and TRBJ1-4, is NAGVMQNPRHLVRRRGQEARLRCSPMKGHSHVYWYRQLPEEGLKFMVYLQKENIIDESGMPKERFSAEFPKEGPSILRIQQVVRGDSAAYFCASSRSSTGEKLFFGSGTQLSVL.